Shown below are 18 T cell receptor beta chains from a single sample sequenced in a study of shared clonotypes between healthy human individuals. Sequenced by immunoSEQ multiplex PCR; TCRdb stores in-frame clones only, minus some. The data contain about 1,500,000 clones, roughly 95% of them singletons. Sequenced input: naive CD4+ T cells sorted from blood. Stated subset: CD45RA+ positively selected. The receptor source for this set is a young man in good health.

This chain connects TRBV19 to TRBJ2-3; 9 positions agree with TRBD2. J was trimmed by 2 bases and V by 4 bases; bases with no gene match: 1. CDR1 is LNHDA and CDR2 is SQIVND in the germline V gene (reference sequence). This CDR3 region has 14 residues. CDR3 region: CASSKRGVTDTQYF. The CDR3 region has the DNA TGTGCCAGTAGTAAGCGGGGGGTCACAGATACGCAGTATTTT.

The V call is TRBV7-3, the J call TRBJ2-1; 11 bases match TRBD2. The germline V gene encodes CDR1 SGHTA and CDR2 FQGTGA. V trimming: 2 bases; J trimming: 7 bases; junction bases outside the gene matches: 7. CDR3 length: 16 amino acids. CDR3 sequence: CASSLYSGRAGNEQFF. The CDR3 DNA follows: TGTGCCAGCAGCTTATATAGCGGGAGGGCCGGAAATGAGCAGTTCTTC.

The rearrangement uses TRBV5-1 and TRBJ1-1; the match to TRBD1 covers 7 bases. This CDR3 has 13 residues. Germline V CDR1 and CDR2: SGHRS, YFSETQ. The J segment lost 4 bases and the V segment lost 4 bases, leaving 4 bases of the junction unmatched. The CDR3 region is CASSPQGVTEAFF. Here the CDR3 DNA reads TGCGCCAGCAGCCCTCAGGGGGTCACTGAAGCTTTCTTT.

J is TRBJ2-3 and V is TRBV4-1, with D possibly matching TRBD2 (5 bases). The CDR3 extends over 17 amino acids. The germline gives CDR1 MGHRA, CDR2 YSYEKL. Trimming cost V 1 base and J 4 bases, with 18 bases left between them. CDR3 amino acids: CASSQGSGRAVSDTQYF. In DNA, the CDR3 is TGCGCCAGCAGCCAAGGGAGTGGGCGGGCGGTCTCAGATACGCAGTATTTT.

This clone was observed once. The chain employs TRBV11-2 and TRBJ2-7; D ambiguous. V gave up 3 bases and J gave up 6 bases, with 12 bases separating them. CDR1 is SGHAT and CDR2 is FQNNGV in the germline V gene. The CDR3 loop spans 13 amino acids. The CDR3 bases are TGTGCCAGCAGCTTTCTGGGTTCGGTCGAGCAGTACTTC. Translation gives CASSFLGSVEQYF.

V is TRBV28 and J is TRBJ2-4; D tentatively reads TRBD1 or TRBD2 (5 bases each). Trimming left V 6 bases short and J 3 bases short, with 21 bases between. Germline CDR1 reads MDHEN; CDR2 reads SYDVKM. This CDR3 has 17 residues. The CDR3 is CASRRDGHNKIKNIQYF. The CDR3 DNA reads as TGTGCCAGCAGGAGGGACGGCCATAACAAAATCAAAAACATTCAGTACTTC.

The genes are TRBV5-6 and TRBJ2-1; no reliable D call. The V gene lost 2 bases and the J gene lost 4 bases, with 4 bases spanning the gap. CDR3 length equals 12 residues. From germline, CDR1 is SGHDT and CDR2 YYEEEE. CDR3 residues: CASSFGYNEQFF. CDR3 nucleotide sequence: TGTGCCAGCAGCTTCGGGTACAATGAGCAGTTCTTC.

In its sample, this clone was seen once. The genes are TRBV29-1 and TRBJ2-5; D is unclear. CDR1 is SQVTM and CDR2 is ANQGSEA in the germline V gene. The CDR3 covers 12 residues. Trimming took 4 bases from V and 3 from J, leaving 9 bases between them. The CDR3: CSVVVAKETQYF. DNA for the CDR3: TGCAGCGTTGTGGTTGCGAAAGAGACCCAGTACTTC.

The chain employs TRBV18 and TRBJ2-5, with 11 nucleotides matching TRBD2. J gave up 2 bases and V 3 bases, and 5 bases lay outside the gene matches. This CDR3 has 16 residues. Germline-derived CDR1 and CDR2 are KGHSH and LQKENI. CDR3 sequence (DNA): TGTGCCAGCTCACCTATAGCGGGAGGGGCGCAAGAGACCCAGTACTTC. As protein: CASSPIAGGAQETQYF.

The rearrangement links TRBV27 to TRBJ1-2, with D possibly TRBD1 on 6 matching bases. The length of the CDR3 is 15 residues. Germline V CDR1 and CDR2: MNHEY, SMNVEV (reference sequence). V lost 5 bases to trimming and J lost 5 bases, with 18 bases between them. This CDR3 reads CASSASPGQKYGYTF. The CDR3 coding sequence is TGTGCCAGCAGTGCTTCCCCGGGACAAAAATATGGCTACACCTTC.

J is TRBJ1-3 and V is TRBV28; D is unresolved. Trimming shortened V by 10 bases and J by 2 bases, and 9 bases separated the two germline ends. The CDR3 is 12 residues long. CDR1 is MDHEN, CDR2 SYDVKM, per germline. CDR3 in DNA: TGTGCCACCCTTGGTCCTGGAAACACCATATATTTT. Its protein product is CATLGPGNTIYF.

The chain links TRBV28 to TRBJ2-7, with 9 bases identical to TRBD1. The germline V gene encodes CDR1 MDHEN and CDR2 SYDVKM. The CDR3 spans 13 residues. V lost 11 bases and J lost 2; bases outside the gene matches: 7. The DNA of the CDR3 is TGTGCCGTCGGACAGGGGAGTGCCTACGAGCAGTACTTC. Residues: CAVGQGSAYEQYF.

The chain combines TRBV25-1 with TRBJ2-7; the D gene is possibly TRBD1 (6 bases). This CDR3 is built from 14 residues. Germline CDR1 and CDR2: MGHDK and SYGVNS. V was pared by 3 bases and J by 2 bases, with 11 bases between. This CDR3 reads CASSDPRGTYEQYF. In DNA, the CDR3 is TGTGCCAGCAGTGATCCTAGGGGGACCTACGAGCAGTACTTC.

Comments on this clone: Different DNA sequences within this sample yield the same CDR3. The gene calls are TRBV5-1 and TRBJ1-1, with a possible D match to TRBD1 (5 bases). CDR3 length equals 14 residues. The germline V and J ends were trimmed by 0 bases and 4 bases, with 10 bases remaining between them. CDR1 SGHRS and CDR2 YFSETQ come from the germline V gene. CDR3 nucleotide sequence: TGCGCCAGCAGCTTGGCCGGCGGGGGCACTGAAGCTTTCTTT. This translates into CASSLAGGGTEAFF.

V gene TRBV18 combines with J gene TRBJ1-3, with D tentatively TRBD1 (5 bases). Trimming stripped 2 bases from V and 0 bases from J, with 11 bases between. Per germline, CDR1 KGHSH and CDR2 LQKENI. The CDR3 is 16 amino acids. The DNA of the CDR3 is TGTGCCAGCTCACCAAAGAACGGGGGCTCTGGAAACACCATATATTTT. Translation gives CASSPKNGGSGNTIYF.

The V call is TRBV6-5, the J call TRBJ2-3, with 10 positions matching TRBD1. The J segment lost 3 bases and the V segment lost 4 bases, leaving 7 bases of the junction unmatched. This CDR3 is 16 amino acids long. From germline, CDR1 is MNHEY and CDR2 SVGAGI. DNA of the CDR3: TGTGCCAGCAGTTCCGCCGGACAGGGGGAAACAGATACGCAGTATTTT. This encodes CASSSAGQGETDTQYF.

V usage is TRBV27 and J usage is TRBJ2-7; D perhaps matches TRBD1 (5 bases). Deletions cut 6 bases from V and 0 bases from J, with 15 bases between. The CDR3 is made up of 15 amino acids. Per germline, CDR1 MNHEY and CDR2 SMNVEV (reference sequence). CDR3 loop: CASRTSTASSYEQYF. In nucleotides, the CDR3 is TGTGCCAGCAGGACTTCGACAGCGAGCTCCTACGAGCAGTACTTC.

The genes are TRBV11-2 and TRBJ1-3; D uncertain. The germline V gene encodes CDR1 SGHAT and CDR2 FQNNGV. V was shortened by 3 bases and J by 0 bases, with 12 bases between the two germline ends. CDR3 size: 16 residues. The CDR3 is CASSFKPSSSGNTIYF. The CDR3 coding sequence is TGTGCCAGCAGCTTTAAGCCGAGTAGCTCTGGAAACACCATATATTTT.